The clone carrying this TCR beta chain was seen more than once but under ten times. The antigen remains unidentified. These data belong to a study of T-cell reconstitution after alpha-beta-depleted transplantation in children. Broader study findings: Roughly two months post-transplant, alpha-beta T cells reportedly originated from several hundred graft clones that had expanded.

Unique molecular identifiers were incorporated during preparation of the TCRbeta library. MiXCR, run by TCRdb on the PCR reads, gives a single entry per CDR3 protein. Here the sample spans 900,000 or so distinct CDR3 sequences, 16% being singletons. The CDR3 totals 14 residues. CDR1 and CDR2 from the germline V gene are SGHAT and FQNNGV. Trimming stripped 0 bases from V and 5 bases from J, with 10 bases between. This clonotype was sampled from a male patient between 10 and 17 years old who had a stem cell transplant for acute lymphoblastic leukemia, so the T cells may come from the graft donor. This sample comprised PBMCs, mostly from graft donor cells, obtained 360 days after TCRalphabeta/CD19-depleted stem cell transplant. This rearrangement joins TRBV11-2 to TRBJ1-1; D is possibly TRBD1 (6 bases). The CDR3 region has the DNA TGTGCCAGCAGCTTAGATGGCAGGGGAACTGAAGCTTTCTTT. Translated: CASSLDGRGTEAFF.